One and the same sample provided the 13 T cell receptor beta chains below, sequenced in a study of cytomegalovirus exposure and HLA in healthy donors. Repertoires were generated with immunoSEQ multiplex PCR, while TCRdb's copy carries only in-frame clones and drops some. The sample records about 160,000 clones, about 88% being singletons. The sequencing input was PBMCs. Receptors were obtained from a young man in good health and CMV-seronegative.

The chain employs TRBV27 and TRBJ2-2; 8 bases map to TRBD2. Germline V gene sequence: CDR1 MNHEY, CDR2 SMNVEV (reference sequence). The CDR3 sequence is 15 residues long. V trimming: 2 bases; J trimming: 4 bases; junction bases outside the gene matches: 3. In nucleotides, the CDR3 is TGTGCCAGCAGTTTAGGAGCGGGGGCCACCGGGGAGCTGTTTTTT. Protein sequence: CASSLGAGATGELFF.

The V gene is TRBV7-2, the J gene TRBJ2-3; 11 bases match TRBD2. This CDR3 has 16 amino acids. In germline, CDR1 is SGHTA, CDR2 FQGNSA. V shed 5 bases and J 6 bases; nucleotides not matched to a gene: 10. The chain's CDR3 is CASSPLAGGGGDTQYF. The DNA for the CDR3 is TGTGCCAGCAGCCCGCTAGCGGGGGGCGGAGGGGATACGCAGTATTTT.

The V and J genes are TRBV5-1 and TRBJ1-6; no reliable D call. The germline V gene has CDR1 SGHRS and CDR2 YFSETQ. The CDR3 length is 19 residues. V gave up 2 bases and J gave up 0 bases, with 18 bases separating them. CDR3 nucleotide sequence: TGCGCCAGCAGCTTTATGTTAGCGGGCAGGAGCTCCTATAATTCACCCCTCCACTTT. Amino acids: CASSFMLAGRSSYNSPLHF.

Only one count was recorded for this clone. The V and J genes are TRBV11-2 and TRBJ2-1; a weak D match, TRBD2 (6 bases). CDR1 SGHAT and CDR2 FQNNGV come from the germline V gene. The CDR3 spans 19 residues. Trimming took off 4 bases at V and 0 bases at J, with 22 bases between the two ends. CDR3 DNA: TGTGCCAGCAGCTGGGACTCGCCACTGCTTAAATACTCCTACAATGAGCAGTTCTTC. This translates into CASSWDSPLLKYSYNEQFF.

V usage is TRBV19 and J usage is TRBJ1-6; tentatively, D is TRBD1 (5 bases). Trimming cost V 5 bases and J 7 bases, with 18 bases left between them. The CDR3 consists of 16 residues. CDR1 and CDR2 (germline): LNHDA, SQIVND (reference sequence). The CDR3 nucleotides are TGTGCCAGTAGTGTACCGACAGAAACCTTCAATTCACCCCTCCACTTT. Its protein is CASSVPTETFNSPLHF. Looking up the rest from reference TRBV19 and TRBJ1-6 gives the full variable domain: DGGITQSPKYLFRKEGQNVTLSCEQNLNHDAMYWYRQDPGQGLRLIYYSQIVNDFQKGDIAEGYSVSREKKESFPLTVTSAQKNPTAFYLCASSVPTETFNSPLHFGNGTRLTVT.

This clone has just one count. The chain recombines TRBV4-1 with TRBJ1-5; TRBD1 is a possible D gene (6 bases). V was shortened by 4 bases and J by 4 bases, with 11 bases between the two germline ends. Germline V gene lookup returns CDR1 MGHRA and CDR2 YSYEKL. The CDR3 covers 14 residues. CDR3 region: CASSLARGNQPQHF. As DNA, the CDR3 is TGCGCCAGCAGCCTGGCAAGGGGGAATCAGCCCCAGCATTTT.

The chain recombines TRBV6-1 with TRBJ1-5; 8 bases match TRBD1. CDR1 and CDR2 from the germline V gene are MNHNS and SASEGT. The CDR3 totals 15 residues. V dropped 6 bases and J dropped 3; count of bases not matched to a gene: 7. CDR3 sequence reads: CASRGQGSPNQPQHF. CDR3 sequence (DNA): TGTGCCAGCAGAGGACAGGGATCGCCCAATCAGCCCCAGCATTTT.

The chain couples TRBV27 to TRBJ2-5, with 9 bases aligning to TRBD2. Germline V gene sequence: CDR1 MNHEY, CDR2 SMNVEV (reference sequence). The V gene end was trimmed by 5 bases and the J gene end by 3 bases; junction bases not matched to a gene: 13. The CDR3 runs to 17 residues. This CDR3 is CASSPLRRGRAEETQYF. CDR3 bases: TGTGCCAGCAGTCCCCTCAGGCGCGGGAGGGCCGAAGAGACCCAGTACTTC.

This clone was picked up one time. The rearrangement links TRBV7-8 to TRBJ1-1; 7 bases map to TRBD1. Germline V gives CDR1 SGHVS, CDR2 FQNEAQ. V gave up 4 bases and J gave up 1 base; unmatched junction bases: 0. This CDR3 has 13 amino acids. CDR3 region: CASSWDRNTEAFF. For the CDR3, the DNA is TGTGCCAGCAGCTGGGACAGGAACACTGAAGCTTTCTTT.

The table lists this clone with a count of one. V usage is TRBV29-1 and J usage is TRBJ2-1; perhaps TRBD2 as D (8 bases). The CDR3 spans 16 residues. The germline gives CDR1 SQVTM, CDR2 ANQGSEA. The V and J ends lost 3 bases and 7 bases respectively, with 22 bases between them. As DNA, the CDR3 is TGCAGCGTTGAGCCGACAGGGCGGGGGGCGTGGAATGAGCAGTTCTTC. Translating gives CSVEPTGRGAWNEQFF.

The chain links TRBV5-1 to TRBJ2-5, with 12 nucleotides matching TRBD1. CDR3 length: 15 amino acids. Germline V CDR1 and CDR2: SGHRS, YFSETQ. The J segment lost 2 bases and the V segment lost 4 bases, leaving 3 bases of the junction unmatched. This CDR3 reads CASSGTGGGQETQYF. The CDR3 DNA is TGCGCCAGCAGCGGGACAGGGGGCGGACAAGAGACCCAGTACTTC.

V usage is TRBV5-1 and J usage is TRBJ2-7; 7 nucleotides match TRBD1. Germline trimming cut 2 bases from V and 3 bases from J; bases unmatched to any gene: 8. This CDR3 has 15 amino acids. The germline V gene encodes CDR1 SGHRS and CDR2 YFSETQ. The CDR3 spells CASSFGQVVGYEQYF. CDR3 coding DNA: TGCGCCAGCAGCTTTGGACAGGTGGTCGGCTACGAGCAGTACTTC. The whole variable domain, remainder taken from reference TRBV5-1 and TRBJ2-7, is KAGVTQTPRYLIKTRGQQVTLSCSPISGHRSVSWYQQTPGQGLQFLFEYFSETQRNKGNFPGRFSGRQFSNSRSEMNVSTLELGDSALYLCASSFGQVVGYEQYFGPGTRLTVT.

This chain uses TRBV7-6 with TRBJ1-3; TRBD1 might be the D (6 bases). CDR1 SGHVS and CDR2 FNYEAQ come from the germline V gene. This CDR3 region has 16 residues. V shed 4 bases and J shed 3 bases, with 16 bases lying between them. CDR3 DNA sequence: TGTGCCAGCAGCTCCCCACAGGGATCAAATGGAAACACCATATATTTT. This encodes CASSSPQGSNGNTIYF.